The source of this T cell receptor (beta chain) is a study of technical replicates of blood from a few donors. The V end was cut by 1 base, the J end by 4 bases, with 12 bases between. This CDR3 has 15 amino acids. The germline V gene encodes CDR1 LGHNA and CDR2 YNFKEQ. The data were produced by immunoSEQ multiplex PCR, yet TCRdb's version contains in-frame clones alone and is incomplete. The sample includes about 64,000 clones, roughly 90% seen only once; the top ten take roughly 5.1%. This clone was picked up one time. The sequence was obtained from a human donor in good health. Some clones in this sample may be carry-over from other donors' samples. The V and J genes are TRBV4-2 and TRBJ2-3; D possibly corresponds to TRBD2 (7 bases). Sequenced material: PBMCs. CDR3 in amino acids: CASSQVGGPPDTQYF. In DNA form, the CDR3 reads TGTGCCAGCAGCCAAGTCGGGGGGCCCCCAGATACGCAGTATTTT.